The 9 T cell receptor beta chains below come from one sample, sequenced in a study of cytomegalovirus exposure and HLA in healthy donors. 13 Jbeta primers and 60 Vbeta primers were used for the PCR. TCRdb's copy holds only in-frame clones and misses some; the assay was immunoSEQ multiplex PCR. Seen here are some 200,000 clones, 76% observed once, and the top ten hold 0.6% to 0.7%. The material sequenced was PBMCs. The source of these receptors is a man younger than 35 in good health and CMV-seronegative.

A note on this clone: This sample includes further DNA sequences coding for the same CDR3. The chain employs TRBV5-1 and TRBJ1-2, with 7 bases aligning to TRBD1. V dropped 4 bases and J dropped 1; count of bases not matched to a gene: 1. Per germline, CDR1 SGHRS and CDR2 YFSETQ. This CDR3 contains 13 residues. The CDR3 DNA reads TGCGCCAGCAGCCCAGGGGGTAACTATGGCTACACCTTC. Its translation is CASSPGGNYGYTF.

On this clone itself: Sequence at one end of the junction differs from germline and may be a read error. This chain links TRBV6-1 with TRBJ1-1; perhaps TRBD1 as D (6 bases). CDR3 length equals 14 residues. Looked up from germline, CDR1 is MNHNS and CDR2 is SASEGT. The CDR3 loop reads CASTEGTMDTEAFF. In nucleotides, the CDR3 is TGTGCCAGCACTGAAGGGACAATGGACACTGAAGCTTTCTTT.

The CDR3: CASIPSLWSTGGAYQAFF. In DNA, the CDR3 is TGTGCCAGTATCCCCTCTTTATGGTCAACAGGGGGCGCGTATCAAGCTTTCTTT. The chain carries TRBV19 and TRBJ1-1, with TRBD1 matching over 9 bases. The germline V gene has CDR1 LNHDA and CDR2 SQIVND (reference sequence). The V segment lost 7 bases and the J segment 9 bases; nucleotides outside the gene matches: 24. The CDR3 sequence is 18 residues long.

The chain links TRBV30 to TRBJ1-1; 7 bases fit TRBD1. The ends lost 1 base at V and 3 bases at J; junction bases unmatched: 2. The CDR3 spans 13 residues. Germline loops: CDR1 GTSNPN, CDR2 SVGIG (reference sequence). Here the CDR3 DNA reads TGTGCCTGGAGTGCCGACAGGGACACTGAAGCTTTCTTT. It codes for CAWSADRDTEAFF.

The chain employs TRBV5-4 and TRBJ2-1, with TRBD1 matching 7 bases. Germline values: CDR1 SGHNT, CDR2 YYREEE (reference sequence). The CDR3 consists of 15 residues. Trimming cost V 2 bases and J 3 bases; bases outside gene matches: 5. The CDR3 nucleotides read TGTGCCAGCAGCTTTAAGACAGGGAACTACAATGAGCAGTTCTTC. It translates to CASSFKTGNYNEQFF.

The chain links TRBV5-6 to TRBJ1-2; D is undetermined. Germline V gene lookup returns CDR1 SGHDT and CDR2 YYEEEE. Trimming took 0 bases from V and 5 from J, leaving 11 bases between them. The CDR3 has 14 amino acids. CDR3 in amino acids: CASSLEAGRYGYTF. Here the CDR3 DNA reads TGTGCCAGCAGCTTGGAGGCAGGCCGTTATGGCTACACCTTC.

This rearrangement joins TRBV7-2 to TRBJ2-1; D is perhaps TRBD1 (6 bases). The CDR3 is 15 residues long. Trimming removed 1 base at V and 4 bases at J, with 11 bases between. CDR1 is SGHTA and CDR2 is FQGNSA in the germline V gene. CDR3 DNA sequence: TGTGCCAGCAGCTTAGGGCAGGGGTTTTACAATGAGCAGTTCTTC. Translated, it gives CASSLGQGFYNEQFF.

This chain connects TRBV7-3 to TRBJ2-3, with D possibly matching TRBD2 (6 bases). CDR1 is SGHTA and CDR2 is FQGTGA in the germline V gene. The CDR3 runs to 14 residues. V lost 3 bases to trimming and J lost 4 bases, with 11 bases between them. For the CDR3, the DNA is TGTGCCAGCAGCTTGGGGGGAGCGGCAGATACGCAGTATTTT. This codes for CASSLGGAADTQYF. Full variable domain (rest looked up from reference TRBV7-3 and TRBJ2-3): GAGVSQTPSNKVTEKGKYVELRCDPISGHTALYWYRQSLGQGPEFLIYFQGTGAADDSGLPNDRFFAVRPEGSVSTLKIQRTERGDSAVYLCASSLGGAADTQYFGPGTRLTVL.

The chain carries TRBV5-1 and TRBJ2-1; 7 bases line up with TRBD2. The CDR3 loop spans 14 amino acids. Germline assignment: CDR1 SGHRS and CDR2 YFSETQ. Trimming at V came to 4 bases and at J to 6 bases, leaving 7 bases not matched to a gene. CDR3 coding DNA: TGCGCCAGCAGCCCCCCCAGGGAGGGCAATGAGCAGTTCTTC. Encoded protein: CASSPPREGNEQFF.